This entry lists 20 T cell receptor beta chains sequenced from one sample in a study of blood T cells in healthy people across ages. Sample-barcoded 5' priming and a J-beta primer mix drove a second PCR of about 6 to 12 cycles. Each CDR3 protein is one row after TCRdb ran MiXCR on the 5' RACE reads. The data show over 1,500,000 distinct CDR3 sequences, about 49% seen once. The sample consisted of blood. The receptors derive from a woman aged 40 to 50 in good health.

This clonotype was observed a single time. This chain links TRBV10-3 with TRBJ2-4, with D tentatively TRBD1 or TRBD2 (5 bases each). The tail of the sequence fits TRBJ2-7 better, so the J call may be wrong. The germline gives CDR1 ENHRY, CDR2 SYGVKD. This CDR3 is 15 amino acids long. In DNA form, the CDR3 reads TGTGCCATCAGTGATTTGACGGGGCCCACCTACGAGCAGTACTTC. It translates to CAISDLTGPTYEQYF.

V usage is TRBV4-3 and J usage is TRBJ2-1, with 9 bases that match TRBD1. Germline loops: CDR1 LGHNA, CDR2 YSLEER. The CDR3 consists of 15 residues. The trim removed 3 bases at V and 8 bases at J, leaving 8 bases unmatched. The chain's CDR3 is CASSQRQGGYDEQFF. CDR3 sequence (DNA): TGCGCCAGCAGCCAGCGACAGGGGGGTTACGATGAGCAGTTCTTC.

J is TRBJ2-5 and V is TRBV20-1, with TRBD2 matching over 8 bases. The germline CDR1 and CDR2 sequences are DFQATT and SNEGSKA (reference sequence). The CDR3 length is 16 residues. The V gene end was trimmed by 3 bases and the J gene end by 2 bases; junction bases not matched to a gene: 11. The DNA for the CDR3 is TGCAGTGCTAGGTCCCACCGGGGGGGCCTACAAGAGACCCAGTACTTC. It is translated as CSARSHRGGLQETQYF.

The rearrangement joins TRBV27 to TRBJ2-7, with D perhaps TRBD1 or TRBD2 (5 bases each). Germline values: CDR1 MNHEY, CDR2 SMNVEV (reference sequence). The CDR3 length is 16 residues. Trimming took off 0 bases at V and 3 bases at J, with 15 bases between the two ends. CDR3 nucleotides: TGTGCCAGCAGTTTATCGGGGGTTGACAGACACTACGAGCAGTACTTC. It specifies CASSLSGVDRHYEQYF.

The J gene is TRBJ1-2, the V gene TRBV29-1; D is perhaps TRBD1 (5 bases). Trimming shortened V by 3 bases and J by 3 bases, and 17 bases separated the two germline ends. This CDR3 is 15 amino acids long. Germline CDR1 SQVTM, CDR2 ANQGSEA. CDR3 protein: CSVEDGRAADYGYTF. The CDR3 DNA reads TGCAGCGTTGAGGATGGCAGGGCGGCTGACTATGGCTACACCTTC.

This chain joins TRBV7-8 and TRBJ2-7; 8 nucleotides line up with TRBD1. The V gene end was trimmed by 6 bases and the J gene end by 2 bases; junction bases not matched to a gene: 9. The CDR3 is made up of 15 amino acids. Germline V gives CDR1 SGHVS, CDR2 FQNEAQ. The CDR3 sequence: CASRGYSQGAYEQYF. As DNA, the CDR3 is TGTGCCAGCAGGGGATACTCACAGGGGGCCTACGAGCAGTACTTC.

In this sample, this clonotype turned up a few times. V is TRBV11-2 and J is TRBJ2-1; D might be TRBD2 (6 bases). The CDR3 length is 13 residues. The germline V gene encodes CDR1 SGHAT and CDR2 FQNNGV. V lost 8 bases to trimming and J lost 3 bases, with 11 bases between them. The CDR3 region has the DNA TGTGCCAGCGGGACTCAGCACTACAATGAGCAGTTCTTC. It codes for CASGTQHYNEQFF.

This clonotype showed up just a few times. V gene TRBV20-1 combines with J gene TRBJ2-1; 12 bases align to TRBD2. Per the germline V gene, CDR1 is DFQATT and CDR2 is SNEGSKA (reference sequence). The CDR3 runs to 14 residues. Trimming took 2 bases from V and 8 from J; bases not matched to a gene: 4. The DNA of the CDR3 is TGCAGTGCTAGACTAGCGGGGGGGCCCTATGAGCAGTTCTTC. This gives the protein CSARLAGGPYEQFF.

The chain employs TRBV11-3 and TRBJ2-7; the D call may be TRBD1 or TRBD2 (5 bases each). V was pared by 6 bases and J by 3 bases, with 12 bases between. The germline gives CDR1 SGHNT, CDR2 YENEEA. This CDR3 has 13 residues. The CDR3 loop reads CASSPGPDYEQYF. CDR3 nucleotide sequence: TGTGCCAGCAGTCCGGGGCCCGACTACGAGCAGTACTTC.

The J gene is TRBJ1-6, the V gene TRBV6-2 or TRBV6-3; TRBD1 aligns across 8 bases. With V trimmed by 5 bases and J by 10 bases, 10 bases remained unmatched. Germline V gives CDR1 MNHEY, CDR2 SVGEGT. CDR3 length: 15 residues. The CDR3 nucleotides are TGTGCCAGCAGTCGAAGACAGGGGTCTCGCTCACCCCTCCACTTT. This encodes CASSRRQGSRSPLHF.

This clonotype appeared a few times. The genes are TRBV6-5 and TRBJ2-6; D is perhaps TRBD1 (6 bases). The germline V gene has CDR1 MNHEY and CDR2 SVGAGI. V lost 4 bases, J lost 0 bases, and 16 bases lay in between. The CDR3 is made up of 18 amino acids. The CDR3 region is CASSSSTGHSSGANVLTF. The CDR3 region has the DNA TGTGCCAGCAGTTCATCTACGGGACACAGCTCTGGGGCCAACGTCCTGACTTTC.

This clonotype showed up just a few times. The chain uses TRBV4-3 and TRBJ2-5, with D tentatively TRBD2 (7 bases). This CDR3 has 15 residues. V gave up 1 base and J gave up 4 bases, with 13 bases separating them. Germline lookup yields CDR1 LGHNA and CDR2 YSLEER. The CDR3 region is CASSQVGGRSETQYF. The CDR3 nucleotides read TGCGCCAGCAGCCAAGTGGGGGGGCGTTCAGAGACCCAGTACTTC.

The rearrangement links TRBV5-1 to TRBJ2-4; 7 nucleotides agree with TRBD2. The assigned J gene may be wrong: the sequence end matches TRBJ2-7 better. Germline V gene sequence: CDR1 SGHRS, CDR2 YFSETQ. The CDR3 runs 14 residues. The CDR3 DNA is TGCGCCAGCAGCCCGACCGGGACTAACGGCGAGCAGTACTTC. It specifies CASSPTGTNGEQYF.

The chain uses TRBV7-2 and TRBJ1-6; TRBD1 agrees at 7 bases. J lost 10 bases, V lost 6 bases, and 6 bases had no gene match. Germline loops: CDR1 SGHTA, CDR2 FQGNSA. The CDR3 contains 13 residues. CDR3 nucleotides: TGTGCCAGCAGGACAGGGACCAGGTCACCCCTCCACTTT. It is translated as CASRTGTRSPLHF. Full variable domain (remainder filled in from reference TRBV7-2 and TRBJ1-6): GAGVSQSPSNKVTEKGKDVELRCDPISGHTALYWYRQSLGQGLEFLIYFQGNSAPDKSGLPSDRFSAERTGGSVSTLTIQRTQQEDSAVYLCASRTGTRSPLHFGNGTRLTVT.

V is TRBV9 and J is TRBJ2-5; D unclear. With 3 bases removed from V and 11 bases from J, the gap between germline ends came to 32 bases. This CDR3 contains 18 residues. Germline loops: CDR1 SGDLS, CDR2 YYNGEE. The CDR3 loop reads CASSDPTGIPLIYNEQYF. The CDR3, as DNA: TGTGCCAGCAGCGACCCAACGGGCATTCCGTTAATTTACAATGAGCAGTACTTC. Full variable domain (rest looked up from reference TRBV9 and TRBJ2-5): DSGVTQTPKHLITATGQRVTLRCSPRSGDLSVYWYQQSLDQGLQFLIQYYNGEERAKGNILERFSAQQFPDLHSELNLSSLELGDSALYFCASSDPTGIPLIYNEQYFGPGTRLLVL.

This clonotype was seen only a few times. One end of the junction varies from germline; a read error may be responsible. This chain connects TRBV7-7 to TRBJ2-1; 11 nucleotides align to TRBD2. This CDR3 contains 15 residues. Germline CDR1 SSHAT, CDR2 FNYEAQ (reference sequence). In nucleotides, the CDR3 is TGTGCTAGCAGCCTGGGACTAGCGGAGGGCAATGAGCAGTTCTTC. Its protein product is CASSLGLAEGNEQFF. The full variable domain, rest sourced from reference TRBV7-7 and TRBJ2-1, is GAGVSQSPRYKVTKRGQDVTLRCDPISSHATLYWYQQALGQGPEFLTYFNYEAQPDKSGLPSDRFSAERPEGSISTLTIQRTEQRDSAMYRCASSLGLAEGNEQFFGPGTRLTVL.

A few counts support this clonotype. J is TRBJ2-1 and V is TRBV12-3 or TRBV12-4, with D maybe TRBD2 (5 bases). The CDR3 totals 14 residues. V shed 8 bases and J shed 8 bases, with 19 bases lying between them. The CDR3 DNA is TGTGCCAGCTCCCGGATCGGGGTTTCAGATGAGCAGTTCTTC. Translated, it gives CASSRIGVSDEQFF.

There are a few counts of this clonotype. The gene calls are TRBV29-1 and TRBJ2-1; 9 bases line up with TRBD2. CDR1 is SQVTM, CDR2 ANQGSEA, per germline. The CDR3 length is 14 residues. Trimming removed 4 bases from V and 4 bases from J; junction bases left unmatched: 5. The CDR3 DNA follows: TGCAGCGTTGCAGGAGCGGGGGGTTACAATGAGCAGTTCTTC. Amino acids: CSVAGAGGYNEQFF.

The chain joins TRBV6-6 to TRBJ1-6; D unresolved. V gave up 5 bases and J gave up 8 bases, with 16 bases separating them. Germline V gives CDR1 MNHNY, CDR2 SVGAGI (reference sequence). The CDR3 length is 15 residues. CDR3 protein: CASSQRAIVDSPLHF. The CDR3 DNA reads TGTGCCAGCAGTCAACGGGCTATAGTAGATTCACCCCTCCACTTT.

This clonotype was seen a few times. CDR3 in DNA: TGCAGCGTCAACACACAGGGGGCGCGGGAGACCCAGTACTTC. Translating gives CSVNTQGARETQYF. J is TRBJ2-5 and V is TRBV29-1; TRBD1 matches 9 bases. Trimming cost V 6 bases and J 5 bases; bases outside gene matches: 10. CDR3 length equals 14 residues. Germline lookup yields CDR1 SQVTM and CDR2 ANQGSEA.